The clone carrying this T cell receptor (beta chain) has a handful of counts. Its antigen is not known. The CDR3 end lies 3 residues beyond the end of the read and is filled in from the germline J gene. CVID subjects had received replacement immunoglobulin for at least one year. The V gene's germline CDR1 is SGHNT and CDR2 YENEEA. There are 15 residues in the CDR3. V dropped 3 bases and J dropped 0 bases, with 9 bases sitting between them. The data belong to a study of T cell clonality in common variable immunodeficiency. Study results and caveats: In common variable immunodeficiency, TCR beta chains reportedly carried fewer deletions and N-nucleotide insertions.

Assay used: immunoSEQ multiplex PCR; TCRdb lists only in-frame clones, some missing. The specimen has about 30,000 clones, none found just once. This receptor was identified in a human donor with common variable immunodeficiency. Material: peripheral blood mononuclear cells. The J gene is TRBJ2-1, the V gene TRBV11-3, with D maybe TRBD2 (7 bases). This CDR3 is CASSLGGGSYNEQFF. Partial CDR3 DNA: TGTGCCAGCAGCTTGGGAGGGGGCTCCTACAATGAG.